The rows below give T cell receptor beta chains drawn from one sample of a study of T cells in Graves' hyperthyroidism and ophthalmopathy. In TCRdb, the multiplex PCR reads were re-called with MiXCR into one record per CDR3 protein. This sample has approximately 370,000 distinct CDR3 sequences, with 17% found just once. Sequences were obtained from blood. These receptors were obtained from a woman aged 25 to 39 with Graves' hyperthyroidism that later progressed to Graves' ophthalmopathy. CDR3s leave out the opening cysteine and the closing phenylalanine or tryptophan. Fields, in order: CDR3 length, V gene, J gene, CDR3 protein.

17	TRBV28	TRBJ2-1	ASSDRDTWSGTTYNEQF
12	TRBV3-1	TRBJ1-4	ASSFGGTNEKLV
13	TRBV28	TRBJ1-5	ASRGRFDSNQPQH
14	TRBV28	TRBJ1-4	ASSSRNRPSGEKLF
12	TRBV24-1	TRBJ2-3	ATKDGGYTDTQY
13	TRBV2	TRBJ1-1	ASSELRGANTEAF
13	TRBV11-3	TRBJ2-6	ASSLRHSGANVLT
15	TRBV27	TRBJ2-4	ASSPHRTEIAKNIQY
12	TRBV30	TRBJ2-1	AWSYWESHNEQF
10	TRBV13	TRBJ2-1	ASSEIYGFQF
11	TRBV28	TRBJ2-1	ASSFRVDNEQF
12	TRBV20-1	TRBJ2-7	SASEPGLAYEQY
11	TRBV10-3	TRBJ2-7	AIMTQGTYEQY
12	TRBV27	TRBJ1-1	ASSYGGANTEAF
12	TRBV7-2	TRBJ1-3	ASSTVISGNTIY
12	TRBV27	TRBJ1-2	ASSLEGHPYGYT
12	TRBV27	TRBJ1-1	ASSQPRMNTEAF
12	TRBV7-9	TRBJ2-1	ASSSPHLTGSQF
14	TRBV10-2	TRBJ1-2	ASSESRVGSNYGYT
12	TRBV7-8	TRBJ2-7	ASSPESVDYEQY
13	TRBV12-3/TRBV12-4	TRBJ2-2	ASSLVQAGRGELF
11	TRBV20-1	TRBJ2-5	SVPSDRDGTQY
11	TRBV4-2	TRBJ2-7	ASSQATEYEQY
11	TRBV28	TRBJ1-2	ASSLSGGGGYT
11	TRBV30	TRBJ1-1	AWKGQGNTEAF
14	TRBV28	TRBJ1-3	ASSSGQGGSGNTIY
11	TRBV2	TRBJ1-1	AGPEIGDTEAF
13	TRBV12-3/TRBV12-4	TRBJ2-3	ASSSPRGRRDTQY
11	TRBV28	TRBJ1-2	ASSFGYRYQYT
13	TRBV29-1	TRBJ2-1	SVEGTGLSSYEQF
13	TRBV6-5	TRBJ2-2	ASSYASRDGGELF
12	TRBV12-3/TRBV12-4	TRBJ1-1	ASSLAVVNTEAF
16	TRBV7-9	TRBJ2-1	ASSRGVFAGGLGNEQF
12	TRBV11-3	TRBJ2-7	ASSNPGQPYEQY
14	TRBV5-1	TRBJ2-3	ASSSGLAGATDTQY
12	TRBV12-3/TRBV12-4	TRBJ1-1	ASNWGRENTEAF
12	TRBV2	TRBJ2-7	ASGSGTPGYEQY
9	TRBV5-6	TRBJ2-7	ASSWRYEQY
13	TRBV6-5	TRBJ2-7	ASSYSDQGGYEQY
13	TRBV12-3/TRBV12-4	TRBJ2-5	ASSISGGARETQY
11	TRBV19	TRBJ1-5	ASSIAGYKPQH
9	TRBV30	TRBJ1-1	AWRRDSEAF
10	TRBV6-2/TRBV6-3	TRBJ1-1	ASSYYHTEAF
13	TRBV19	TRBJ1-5	ASSIRGVDFQPQH
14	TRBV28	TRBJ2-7	ASSLFSGGGFYEQY
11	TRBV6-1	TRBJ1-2	ASSFRTGRGYT
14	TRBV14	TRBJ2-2	ASSQRSQLNTGELF
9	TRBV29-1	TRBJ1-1	SVLQGAEAF
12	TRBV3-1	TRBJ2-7	ASSQGGVGYEQY
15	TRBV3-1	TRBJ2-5	ASSHAVSGRAQETQY
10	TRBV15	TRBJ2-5	ATSRKDGTQY
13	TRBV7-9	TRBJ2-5	ASSPPSGKQETQY